This is a list of T cell receptor beta chains from one sample in a study of blood T cells in healthy people across ages. TCRdb fed the 5' RACE reads into MiXCR, producing one record per CDR3 protein. The sample lists some 780,000 distinct CDR3 sequences; just over 55% were seen once. Sequencing was performed on blood. The source is a middle-aged man in good health. Both conserved end residues are part of each CDR3.

>TRBV12-3/TRBV12-4
CASRQGASGETQYF
>TRBV18
CASSKRQGTLTRSEYNEQFF
>TRBV7-2
CASSLIQGRELFF
>TRBV29-1
CSVEGRESNEQFF
>TRBV9
CASSAGGGGLAEEQYF
>TRBV20-1
CSAKGGTETQYF
>TRBV11-3
CASSLVAWLAGNTGELFF
>TRBV24-1
CATSALQGDQPQHF
>TRBV6-6
CASSFGTVKLFF
>TRBV20-1
CSAPGAGAAQFF